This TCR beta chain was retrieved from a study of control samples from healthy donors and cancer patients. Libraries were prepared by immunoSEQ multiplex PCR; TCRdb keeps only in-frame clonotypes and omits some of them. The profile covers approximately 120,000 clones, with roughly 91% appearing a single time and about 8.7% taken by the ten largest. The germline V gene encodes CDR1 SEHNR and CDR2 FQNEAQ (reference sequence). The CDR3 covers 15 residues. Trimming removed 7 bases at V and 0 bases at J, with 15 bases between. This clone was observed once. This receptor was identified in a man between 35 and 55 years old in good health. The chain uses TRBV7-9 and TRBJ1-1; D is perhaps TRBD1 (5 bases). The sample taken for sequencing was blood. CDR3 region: CASKTGRGVNTEAFF. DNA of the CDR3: TGTGCCAGCAAAACAGGACGGGGGGTGAACACTGAAGCTTTCTTT.